This is a list of T cell receptor beta chains from one sample in a study of blood T cell repertoires in COVID-19. The assay was immunoSEQ multiplex PCR, and TCRdb's table has in-frame clones only and misses some. The table has some 170,000 clones, roughly 85% seen once; the top ten hold 0.85% to 1.2%. The sample comprised peripheral blood. The receptors derive from a man aged 40-50 years with acute or convalescent COVID-19. CDR3s include the opening cysteine and the closing phenylalanine or tryptophan. A D gene is named only where the DNA matches it firmly. Size tells how often a clone was seen (once, few, many) or the class of an expanded clone, and some rows leave it out.

NA	TRBJ1-4	TRBV4-3	NA	TGCGCCAGCAGCCAAAACCGGAACGGAGGCAATAATGAAAAACTGTTTTTT	CASSQNRNGGNNEKLFF
NA	TRBJ1-5	TRBV9	TRBD1	TGTGCCAGCAGCGAGGGACAGGGAAGACAGCCCCAGCATTTT	CASSEGQGRQPQHF
NA	TRBJ2-2	TRBV30	NA	TGTGCCTGGAGATTGCGAGGTATCGCGAACACCGGGGAGCTGTTTTTT	CAWRLRGIANTGELFF
NA	TRBJ1-1	TRBV29-1	NA	TGCAGCGTTGGGGACACAAAAAGACTCACTGAAGCTTTCTTT	CSVGDTKRLTEAFF
NA	TRBJ2-1	TRBV6-5	TRBD1	TGTGCCAGCAATCCGGGACAGGGGGATGAGCAGTTCTTC	CASNPGQGDEQFF
NA	TRBJ1-4	TRBV18	NA	TGTGCCAGCTCCCCCCCCGGTGAAAAACTGTTTTTT	CASSPPGEKLFF
NA	TRBJ1-1	TRBV30	NA	TGTGCCTGGAGTGAGCGATCGGGGGGGGCGGGCACTGAAGCTTTCTTT	CAWSERSGGAGTEAFF
NA	TRBJ1-1	TRBV30	NA	TGTGCCTGGAGTAGGGGACACCAGAACACTGAAGCTTTCTTT	CAWSRGHQNTEAFF
NA	TRBJ2-2	TRBV19	NA	TGTGCCAGTAGTAACGGGGGGAACACCGGGGAGCTGTTTTTT	CASSNGGNTGELFF
NA	TRBJ2-2	TRBV4-1	NA	TGCGCCAGCAGCCAAGATTTTGGCGGATCGAACACCGGGGAGCTGTTTTTT	CASSQDFGGSNTGELFF
NA	TRBJ1-2	TRBV10-3	NA	TGTGCCATCAGACCCGGGCAGGGACAACTATATGGCTACACCTTC	CAIRPGQGQLYGYTF
NA	TRBJ1-1	TRBV14	TRBD1	TGTGCCAGCAGCCATCTAGGGCAGGGACAGGGGACCACTGAAGCTTTCTTT	CASSHLGQGQGTTEAFF
NA	TRBJ1-1	TRBV6-5	TRBD1	TGTGCCAGCAGACTTACAGGGGCCACTGAAGCTTTCTTT	CASRLTGATEAFF
NA	TRBJ1-2	TRBV19	NA	TGTGCCAGTTCGGCCCAGGGCAAAAACTATGGCTACACCTTC	CASSAQGKNYGYTF
NA	TRBJ1-1	TRBV2	NA	TGTGCCAGCAGTGAAAATATTGGTGGAGGAGCTTTCTTT	CASSENIGGGAFF
NA	TRBJ1-1	TRBV19	NA	TGTGCCAGTAGTCTTCAGGGAGGGAACACTGAAGCTTTCTTT	CASSLQGGNTEAFF
NA	TRBJ1-1	TRBV19	NA	TGTGCCAGTAGTATAGTCCAGGGGCGAAACACTGAAGCTTTCTTT	CASSIVQGRNTEAFF
NA	TRBJ2-7	TRBV27	NA	TGTGCCAGCAGCCCGACAGGTTACGAGCAGTACTTC	CASSPTGYEQYF
NA	TRBJ1-1	TRBV10-3	NA	TGTGCCATCAGTGGGTCGGGGCCCCAGGGAAGTGGCACTGAAGCTTTCTTT	CAISGSGPQGSGTEAFF
NA	TRBJ1-1	TRBV30	TRBD1	TGTGCCTCCTCCAGGGGGAGGAACACTGAAGCTTTCTTT	CASSRGRNTEAFF
NA	TRBJ1-2	TRBV5-6	TRBD1	TGTGCCAGCAGCTACCAGGGGGCCTATGGCTACACCTTC	CASSYQGAYGYTF
NA	TRBJ1-1	TRBV27	NA	TGTGCCAGCAGTCATCCCCGGGGGGGGTCGAACACTGAAGCTTTCTTT	CASSHPRGGSNTEAFF
NA	TRBJ1-1	TRBV5-1	TRBD1	TGCGCCAGCAGCCAGGGACAGGGGATGGCTGAAGCTTTCTTT	CASSQGQGMAEAFF
NA	TRBJ2-5	TRBV7-9	NA	TGTGCCAGCAGCTTAGACGGGGGGCCTGAGACCCAGTACTTC	CASSLDGGPETQYF
NA	TRBJ2-6	TRBV11-2	NA	TGTGCCAGCAGCTCCCCCTCCTCTGGGGCCAACGTCCTGACTTTC	CASSSPSSGANVLTF
once	TRBJ1-5	TRBV28	TRBD1	TGTGCCAGCAGTGAGGGACAGGGGAACGGGGCCCAGCATTTT	CASSEGQGNGAQHF
once	TRBJ2-2	TRBV19	NA	TGTGCCAGTAGTATAGTCCAGGCAACCGGGGAGCTGTTTTTT	CASSIVQATGELFF
once	TRBJ1-2	TRBV20-1	TRBD1	TGCAGTGCTAGTCCCCGGGACAGGGGGGCCTATGGCTACACCTTC	CSASPRDRGAYGYTF
NA	TRBJ2-2	TRBV24-1	NA	TGTGCCACCGGGCCCGTGAACACCGGGGAGCTGTTTTTT	CATGPVNTGELFF
NA	TRBJ2-3	TRBV24-1	NA	TGTGCCACCAGTGGCGGGGGCACAGATACGCAGTATTTT	CATSGGGTDTQYF
NA	TRBJ1-2	TRBV9	TRBD1	TGTGCCAGCAGCCCTCAGGGGACAGGGGTTTATGGCTACACCTTC	CASSPQGTGVYGYTF
NA	TRBJ1-2	TRBV24-1	NA	TGTGCCACCAGTGGGTTTGCGACTAACTATGGCTACACCTTC	CATSGFATNYGYTF
NA	TRBJ2-3	TRBV4-3	TRBD2	TGCGCCAGCAGCCATGGATCGACTAGCGGTGGGGGGGATACGCAGTATTTT	CASSHGSTSGGGDTQYF
NA	TRBJ1-5	TRBV28	TRBD1	TGTGCCAGTATGACAGGGCTCCTTAATCAGCCCCAGCATTTT	CASMTGLLNQPQHF
once	TRBJ2-3	TRBV19	NA	TGTGCCAGTAGTACTCGACAGGCGGAAGGGCCGCAGTATTTT	CASSTRQAEGPQYF
NA	TRBJ2-5	TRBV9	NA	TGTGCCAGCAGCGCGATGGCTTCAGTTCAAGAGACCCAGTACTTC	CASSAMASVQETQYF
NA	TRBJ1-2	TRBV12-3/TRBV12-4	NA	TGTGCCAGCAGTGGGGCGGCTTATGGCTACACCTTC	CASSGAAYGYTF
NA	TRBJ2-3	TRBV19	TRBD2	TGTGCCAGCAAGCCAGCCCTAGCGGGGATCACAGATACGCAGTATTTT	CASKPALAGITDTQYF
NA	TRBJ1-1	TRBV7-9	NA	TGTGCCAGCAGCTTAGCCCTAGCGTACACTGAAGCTTTCTTT	CASSLALAYTEAFF
NA	TRBJ2-5	TRBV10-3	TRBD1	TGTGCCATCAGTGCCACACAGGGGGCTAGAGAGACCCAGTACTTC	CAISATQGARETQYF
NA	TRBJ2-1	TRBV7-2	TRBD1	TGTGCCAGCAATTCGAGGCAGGGGGCATCCAATGAGCAGTTCTTC	CASNSRQGASNEQFF
NA	TRBJ1-2	TRBV2	TRBD1	TGTGCCAGCACCAAAACAGGGGAGAACTATGGCTACACCTTC	CASTKTGENYGYTF
NA	TRBJ2-2	TRBV19	TRBD1	TGTGCCAGTAGCATAACGCCGGGACAGGGCAACACCGGGGAGCTGTTTTTT	CASSITPGQGNTGELFF
NA	TRBJ2-7	TRBV12-3/TRBV12-4	NA	TGTGCCAGCAGCCCGCAGGGTACCTACGAGCAGTACTTC	CASSPQGTYEQYF
NA	TRBJ2-1	TRBV6-5	TRBD2	TGTGCCAGCAGTTACTCGGTGGGGGGGTACAATGAGCAGTTCTTC	CASSYSVGGYNEQFF
NA	TRBJ1-1	TRBV5-5	TRBD1	TGTGCCAGCAGCCATCGGTTGTGGGTTAGAGGGGGCAACACTGAAGCTTTCTTT	CASSHRLWVRGGNTEAFF
once	TRBJ1-1	TRBV5-6	NA	TGTGCCAGCAGCTTGTCGGTGAACACTGAAGCTTTCTTT	CASSLSVNTEAFF
NA	TRBJ2-2	TRBV7-2	NA	TGTGCCAGCAGTCGAACCGGGGGGCTTTCGAACACCGGGGAGCTGTTTTTT	CASSRTGGLSNTGELFF
NA	TRBJ1-3	TRBV30	NA	TGTGCCTTCCTCCCGGGGGGAGCCGGAAACACCATATATTTT	CAFLPGGAGNTIYF
once	TRBJ2-1	TRBV11-2	TRBD1	TGTGCCAGCAGCGCCCCCCTTACAGGGGGCTTCAACAATGAGCAGTTCTTC	CASSAPLTGGFNNEQFF
NA	TRBJ1-1	TRBV9	NA	TGTGCCAGCAGCGTAGCAGGGATGAACACTGAAGCTTTCTTT	CASSVAGMNTEAFF
NA	TRBJ1-2	TRBV7-3	NA	TGTGCCAGCAGCTTCGGAGGGAGGGGTGGCTACACCTTC	CASSFGGRGGYTF
NA	TRBJ1-1	TRBV21-1	NA	TGTGCCAGCAGTTTTTCGGGACAGGGGGACATGAACACTGAAGCTTTCTTT	CASSFSGQGDMNTEAFF
NA	TRBJ2-7	TRBV5-6	TRBD1	TGTGCCAGCAGCACCCGGGACAGGTTCTACGAGCAGTACTTC	CASSTRDRFYEQYF